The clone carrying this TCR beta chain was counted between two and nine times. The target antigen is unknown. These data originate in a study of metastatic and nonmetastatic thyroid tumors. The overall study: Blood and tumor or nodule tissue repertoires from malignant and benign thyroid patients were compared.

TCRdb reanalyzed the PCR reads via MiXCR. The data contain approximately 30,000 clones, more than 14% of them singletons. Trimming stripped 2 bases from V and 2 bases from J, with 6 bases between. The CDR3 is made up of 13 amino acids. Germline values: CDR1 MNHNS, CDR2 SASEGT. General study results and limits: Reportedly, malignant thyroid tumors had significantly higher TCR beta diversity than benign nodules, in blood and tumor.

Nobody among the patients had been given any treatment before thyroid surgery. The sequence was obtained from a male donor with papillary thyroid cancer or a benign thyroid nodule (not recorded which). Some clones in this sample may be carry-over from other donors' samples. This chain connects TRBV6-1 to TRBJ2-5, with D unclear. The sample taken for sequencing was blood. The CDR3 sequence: CASSELEQETQYF. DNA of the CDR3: TGTGCCAGCAGTGAACTAGAACAAGAGACCCAGTACTTC.